The clone carrying this T cell receptor (beta chain) was detected many times. Antigen: not known. The authors made TCR beta libraries by quantitative 5'-RACE with molecular barcodes. MiXCR, run by TCRdb on the 5' RACE reads, gives a single entry per CDR3 protein. The sample has 750,000 to 850,000 distinct CDR3 sequences, approximately 12% seen once. Looked up from germline, CDR1 is DFQATT and CDR2 is SNEGSKA (reference sequence). The CDR3 runs 15 residues. J lost 1 base, V lost 4 bases, and 8 bases had no gene match. The data stem from a study of CD8 T cells in ankylosing spondylitis. Overall study results and limits: There was a TCR beta motif, made of several highly homologous variants, that appeared characteristic of ankylosing spondylitis blood. Clones linked to disease were reported to show significant enrichment in matched ankylosing spondylitis synovial fluid.

The gene calls are TRBV20-1 and TRBJ2-5, with 8 bases fitting TRBD2. The source material was blood, either unsorted or a sorted T cell fraction (not recorded which). The sequence derives from a male donor with ankylosing spondylitis. In nucleotides, the CDR3 is TGCAGTGCTAAACTAGCGGCGAGGATCCAAGAGACCCAGTACTTC. Protein sequence: CSAKLAARIQETQYF.